The source of this TCR beta chain is a study of blood T cell repertoires in COVID-19. Study overall: Collection of acute and convalescent COVID-19 samples took place in the United States, Italy and Spain. The cDNA or gDNA used as material had been derived from T cells, B-cell-depleted T cells, or PBMCs.

Per the original data handling: Amplifying reference gene primers gave estimates of nucleated cell counts. Generated by immunoSEQ multiplex PCR, the TCRdb table keeps only in-frame clones and is missing some. V and J calls and clone size are copied from that table; D and trimming were computed from the DNA. This table holds 310,000 or so clones, 90% found once. Germline V lookup: CDR1 SGHVS, CDR2 FNYEAQ. V lost 3 bases, J lost 7 bases, and 19 bases lay in between. The CDR3 consists of 16 residues. Participants were aged roughly 18 to 90 years, lived in 20 to 25 US areas, and enrolled virtually. The sample consisted of PBMCs or T cells enriched from blood (not recorded which). The TCR comes from a woman aged 18-29 years with acute COVID-19. The V gene is TRBV7-6, the J gene TRBJ2-1; the D gene is possibly TRBD2 (6 bases). CDR3 in DNA: TGTGCCAGCAGCTTCCTTAGCGGTGGGGTTTATAATGAGCAGTTCTTC. Translating it yields CASSFLSGGVYNEQFF.